This T cell receptor beta chain was sequenced in a study of regulatory and conventional T cells in RAG deficiency. V dropped 0 bases and J dropped 1 base, with 7 bases sitting between them. This CDR3 is 15 amino acids long. In germline, CDR1 is SGDLS, CDR2 YYNGEE. Produced via immunoSEQ multiplex PCR; TCRdb's table is partial and in-frame only. The profile shows around 31,000 clones, over 80% of them singletons. These data were also reused for a study on regulatory T cells. That study reports: The primer mix had 52 TRBV and 13 TRBJ primers.

The source material was CD8+ T cells sorted from blood. The chain links TRBV9 to TRBJ2-2, with D tentatively TRBD1 (6 bases). The receptor was derived from a human donor in good health. CDR3 sequence: CASSVGGGNTGELFF. Here the CDR3 DNA reads TGTGCCAGCAGCGTAGGAGGGGGGAACACCGGGGAGCTGTTTTTT.